This T cell receptor beta chain was sequenced for a study of spatial heterogeneity in lung cancer. Regarding the study as a whole: For expanded intratumoral alpha and beta TCRs, counts tracked tumor mutation counts.

This clonotype is judged medium-sized. Its specificity is unknown. TCRdb passed the 5' RACE reads through MiXCR, listing each CDR3 protein once. The sample yields around 3,600 distinct CDR3 sequences, about 8.8% seen once. Germline V lookup: CDR1 SGHTA, CDR2 FQGTGA. J gave up 4 bases and V 9 bases, and 2 bases lay outside the gene matches. The CDR3 has 13 residues. Time point described: sample taken at primary tumor resection. The donors were some 70 patients with non-small cell lung cancer that was early-stage and untreated. This chain connects TRBV7-3 to TRBJ2-3; 12 nucleotides match TRBD1. The sequencing here drew on lung tumor tissue, taken at surgery. The clonotype was recovered from a male donor with early-stage non-small cell lung cancer. The CDR3 sequence: CASGTGGSDTQYF. The DNA of the CDR3 is TGTGCCAGTGGGACAGGGGGCTCAGATACGCAGTATTTT.